This T cell receptor beta chain was sequenced during a study of T cells in Graves' hyperthyroidism and ophthalmopathy. General study findings and limits: A median around six months before onset, the model predicted ophthalmopathy.

This clonotype was observed a few times. Its antigen is currently unknown. Amplified TCR beta CDR3 regions derived from RNA transcripts. The HTBI set primed first-round TCR CDR3 RT-PCR. TCRdb reanalysed the multiplex PCR reads using MiXCR and keeps one entry per CDR3 protein. The sample consists of about 700,000 distinct CDR3 sequences, about 14% of them appearing once. Per the germline V gene, CDR1 is GTSNPN and CDR2 is SVGIG (reference sequence). With V trimmed by 6 bases and J by 7 bases, 7 bases remained unmatched. The CDR3 runs to 13 residues. This rearrangement joins TRBV30 to TRBJ1-2, with 11 bases matching TRBD1. The sequenced material came from blood. The sequence came from a young woman with Graves' hyperthyroidism. Here the CDR3 reads CACRTGGAGGYTF. As DNA, the CDR3 is TGTGCCTGCCGGACAGGGGGCGCGGGTGGCTACACCTTC. The full variable domain, in which reference TRBV30 and TRBJ1-2 provide the parts outside the CDR3, is SQTIHQWPATLVQPVGSPLSLECTVEGTSNPNLYWYRQAAGRGLQLLFYSVGIGQISSEVPQNLSASRPQDRQFILSSKKLLLSDSGFYLCACRTGGAGGYTFGSGTRLTVV.